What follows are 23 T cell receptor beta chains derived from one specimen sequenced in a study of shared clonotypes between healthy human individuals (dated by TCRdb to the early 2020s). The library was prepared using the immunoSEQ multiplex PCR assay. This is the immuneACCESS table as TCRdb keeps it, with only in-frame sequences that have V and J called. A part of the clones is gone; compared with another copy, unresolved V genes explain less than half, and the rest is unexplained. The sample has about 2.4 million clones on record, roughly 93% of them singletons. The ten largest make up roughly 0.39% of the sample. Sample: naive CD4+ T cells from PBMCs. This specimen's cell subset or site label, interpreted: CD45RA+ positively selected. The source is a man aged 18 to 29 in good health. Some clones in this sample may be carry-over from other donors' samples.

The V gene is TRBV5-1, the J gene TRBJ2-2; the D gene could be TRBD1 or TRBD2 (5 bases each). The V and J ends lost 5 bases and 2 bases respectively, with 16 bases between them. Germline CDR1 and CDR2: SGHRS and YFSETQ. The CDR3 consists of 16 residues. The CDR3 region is CASSSGAFPNTGELFF. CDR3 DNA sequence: TGCGCCAGCAGTTCCGGGGCCTTTCCTAACACCGGGGAGCTGTTTTTT.

In DNA, the CDR3 is TGTGCCAGTAGATCGGACAGGCCGGTTGAGCCCCAGCATTTT. Translated, it gives CASRSDRPVEPQHF. V usage is TRBV19 and J usage is TRBJ1-5; TRBD1 matches 7 bases. The CDR3 has 14 amino acids. Germline V CDR1 and CDR2: LNHDA, SQIVND (reference sequence). V was clipped by 6 bases and J by 8 bases; unmatched bases: 10.

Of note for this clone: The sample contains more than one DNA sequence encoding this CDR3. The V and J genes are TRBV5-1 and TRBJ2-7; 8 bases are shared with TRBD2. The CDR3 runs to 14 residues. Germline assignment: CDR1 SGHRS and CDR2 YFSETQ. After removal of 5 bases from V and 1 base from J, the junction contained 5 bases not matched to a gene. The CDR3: CASSGLAGSYEQYF. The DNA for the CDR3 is TGCGCCAGCAGTGGGCTAGCGGGTTCCTACGAGCAGTACTTC.

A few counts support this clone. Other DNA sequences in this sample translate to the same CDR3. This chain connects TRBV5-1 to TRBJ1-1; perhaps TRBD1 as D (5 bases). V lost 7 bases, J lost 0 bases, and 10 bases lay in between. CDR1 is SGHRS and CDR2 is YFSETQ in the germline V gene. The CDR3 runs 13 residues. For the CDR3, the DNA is TGCGCCAGCGGAGAGGGGATGAACACTGAAGCTTTCTTT. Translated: CASGEGMNTEAFF. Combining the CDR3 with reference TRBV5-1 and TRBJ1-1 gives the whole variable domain KAGVTQTPRYLIKTRGQQVTLSCSPISGHRSVSWYQQTPGQGLQFLFEYFSETQRNKGNFPGRFSGRQFSNSRSEMNVSTLELGDSALYLCASGEGMNTEAFFGQGTRLTVV.

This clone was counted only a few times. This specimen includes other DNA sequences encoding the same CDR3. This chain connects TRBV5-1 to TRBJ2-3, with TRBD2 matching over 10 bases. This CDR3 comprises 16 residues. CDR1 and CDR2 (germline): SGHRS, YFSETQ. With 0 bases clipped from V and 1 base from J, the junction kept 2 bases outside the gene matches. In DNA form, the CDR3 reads TGCGCCAGCAGCTTGGGTCTAGCGGGAGGCACAGATACGCAGTATTTT. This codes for CASSLGLAGGTDTQYF.

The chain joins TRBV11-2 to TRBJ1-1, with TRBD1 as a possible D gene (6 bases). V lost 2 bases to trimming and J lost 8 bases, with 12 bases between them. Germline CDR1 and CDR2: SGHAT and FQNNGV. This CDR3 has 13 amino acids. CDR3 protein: CASSLSFDREAFF. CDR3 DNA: TGTGCCAGCAGCTTAAGTTTTGACAGGGAAGCTTTCTTT. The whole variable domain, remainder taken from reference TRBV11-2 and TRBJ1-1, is EAGVAQSPRYKIIEKRQSVAFWCNPISGHATLYWYQQILGQGPKLLIQFQNNGVVDDSQLPKDRFSAERLKGVDSTLKIQPAKLEDSAVYLCASSLSFDREAFFGQGTRLTVV.

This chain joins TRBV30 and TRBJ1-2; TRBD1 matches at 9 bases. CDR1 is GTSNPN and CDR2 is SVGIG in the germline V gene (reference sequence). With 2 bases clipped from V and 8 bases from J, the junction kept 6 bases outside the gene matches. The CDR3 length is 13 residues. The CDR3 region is CAWSHRDRVGYTF. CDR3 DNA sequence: TGTGCCTGGAGTCACCGGGACAGGGTGGGCTACACCTTC.

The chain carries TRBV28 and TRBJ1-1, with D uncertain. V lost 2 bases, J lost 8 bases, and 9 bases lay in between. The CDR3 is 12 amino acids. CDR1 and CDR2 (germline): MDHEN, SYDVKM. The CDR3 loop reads CASSLTHEEAFF. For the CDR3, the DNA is TGTGCCAGCAGTTTAACTCACGAAGAAGCTTTCTTT.

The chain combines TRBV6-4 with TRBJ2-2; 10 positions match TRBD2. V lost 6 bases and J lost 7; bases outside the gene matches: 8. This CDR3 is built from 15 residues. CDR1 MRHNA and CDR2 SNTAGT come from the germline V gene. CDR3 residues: CASRRLAGGNGELFF. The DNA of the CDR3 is TGTGCCAGCAGGCGGTTAGCGGGAGGTAACGGGGAGCTGTTTTTT.

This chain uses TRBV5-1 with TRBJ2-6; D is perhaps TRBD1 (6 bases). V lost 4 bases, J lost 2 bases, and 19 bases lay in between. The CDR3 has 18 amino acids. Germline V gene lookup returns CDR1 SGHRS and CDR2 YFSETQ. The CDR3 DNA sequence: TGCGCCAGCAGCGTACGACGGGGTGGGGGCCCTGGGGCCAACGTCCTGACTTTC. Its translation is CASSVRRGGGPGANVLTF.

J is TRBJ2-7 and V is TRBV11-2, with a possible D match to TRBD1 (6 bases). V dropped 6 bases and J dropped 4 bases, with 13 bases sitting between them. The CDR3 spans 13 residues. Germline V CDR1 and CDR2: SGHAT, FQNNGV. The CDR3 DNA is TGTGCCAGCAGGACAGGCGGTTTGTACGAGCAGTACTTC. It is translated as CASRTGGLYEQYF.

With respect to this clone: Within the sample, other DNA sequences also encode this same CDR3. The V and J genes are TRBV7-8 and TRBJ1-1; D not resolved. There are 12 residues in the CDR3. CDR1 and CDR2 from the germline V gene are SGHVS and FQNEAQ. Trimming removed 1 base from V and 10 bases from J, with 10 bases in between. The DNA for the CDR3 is TGTGCCAGCAGCTTAGACGGGGTTCGAGCTTTCTTT. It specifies CASSLDGVRAFF.

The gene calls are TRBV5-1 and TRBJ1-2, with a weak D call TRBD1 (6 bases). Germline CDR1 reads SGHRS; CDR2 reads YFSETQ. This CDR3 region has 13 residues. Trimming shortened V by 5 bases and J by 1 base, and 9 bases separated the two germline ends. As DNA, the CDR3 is TGCGCCAGCAGGGCAGGGGTTAACTATGGCTACACCTTC. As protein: CASRAGVNYGYTF.

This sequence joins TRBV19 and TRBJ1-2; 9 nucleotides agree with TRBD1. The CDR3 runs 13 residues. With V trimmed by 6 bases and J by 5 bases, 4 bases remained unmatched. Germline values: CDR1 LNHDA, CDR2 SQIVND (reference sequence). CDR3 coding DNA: TGTGCCAGTAGAGACAGGGGGAGGTATGGCTACACCTTC. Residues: CASRDRGRYGYTF.

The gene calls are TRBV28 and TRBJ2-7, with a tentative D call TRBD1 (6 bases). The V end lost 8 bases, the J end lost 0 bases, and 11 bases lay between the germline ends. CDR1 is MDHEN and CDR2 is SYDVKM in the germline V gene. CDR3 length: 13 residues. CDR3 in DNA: TGTGCCAGCGATCAGGGGAACTCCTACGAGCAGTACTTC. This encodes CASDQGNSYEQYF.

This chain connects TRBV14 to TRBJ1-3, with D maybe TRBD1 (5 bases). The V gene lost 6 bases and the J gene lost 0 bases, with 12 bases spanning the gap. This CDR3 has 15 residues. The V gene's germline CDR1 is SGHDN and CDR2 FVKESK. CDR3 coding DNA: TGTGCCAGCAGAAAACAGGATGGCTCTGGAAACACCATATATTTT. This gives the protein CASRKQDGSGNTIYF.

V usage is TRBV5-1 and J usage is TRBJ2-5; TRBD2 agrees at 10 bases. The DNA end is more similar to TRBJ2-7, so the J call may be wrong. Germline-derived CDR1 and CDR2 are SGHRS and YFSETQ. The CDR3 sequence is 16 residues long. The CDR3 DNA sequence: TGCGCCAGCAGCTTGGTCCCTAGCGGGAGCTCCTACGAGCAGTACTTC. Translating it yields CASSLVPSGSSYEQYF.

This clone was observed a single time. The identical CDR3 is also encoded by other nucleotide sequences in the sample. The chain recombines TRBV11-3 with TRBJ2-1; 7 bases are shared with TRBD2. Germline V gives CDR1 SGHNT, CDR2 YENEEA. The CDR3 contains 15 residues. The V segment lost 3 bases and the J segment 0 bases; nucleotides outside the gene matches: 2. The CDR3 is CASSLGGSSYNEQFF. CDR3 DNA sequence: TGTGCCAGCAGCTTGGGAGGGAGCTCCTACAATGAGCAGTTCTTC. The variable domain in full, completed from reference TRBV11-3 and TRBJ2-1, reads EAGVVQSPRYKIIEKKQPVAFWCNPISGHNTLYWYLQNLGQGPELLIRYENEEAVDDSQLPKDRFSAERLKGVDSTLKIQPAELGDSAVYLCASSLGGSSYNEQFFGPGTRLTVL.

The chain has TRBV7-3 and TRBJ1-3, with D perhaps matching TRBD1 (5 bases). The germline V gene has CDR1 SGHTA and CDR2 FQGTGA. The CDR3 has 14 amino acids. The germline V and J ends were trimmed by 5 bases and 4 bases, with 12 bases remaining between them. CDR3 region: CASSTTVGGNTIYF. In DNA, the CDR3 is TGTGCCAGCAGCACGACAGTGGGCGGAAACACCATATATTTT.

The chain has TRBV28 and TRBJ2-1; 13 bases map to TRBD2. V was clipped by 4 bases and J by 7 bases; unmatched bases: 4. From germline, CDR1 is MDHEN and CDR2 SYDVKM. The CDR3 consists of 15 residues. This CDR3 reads CASSYGLAGANEQFF. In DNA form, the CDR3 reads TGTGCCAGCAGTTATGGACTAGCGGGAGCGAATGAGCAGTTCTTC.

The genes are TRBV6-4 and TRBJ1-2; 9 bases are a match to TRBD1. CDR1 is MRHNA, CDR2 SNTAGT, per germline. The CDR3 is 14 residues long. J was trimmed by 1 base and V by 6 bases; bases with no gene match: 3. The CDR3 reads CASRPTGGNYGYTF. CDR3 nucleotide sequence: TGTGCCAGCAGGCCGACAGGGGGTAACTATGGCTACACCTTC.

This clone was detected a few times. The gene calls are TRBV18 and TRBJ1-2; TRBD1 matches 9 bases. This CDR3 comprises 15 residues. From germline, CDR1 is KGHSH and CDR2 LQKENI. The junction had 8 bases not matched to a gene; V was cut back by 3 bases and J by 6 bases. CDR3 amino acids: CASSPLVGQGDGYTF. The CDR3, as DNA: TGTGCCAGCTCACCTTTGGTGGGACAGGGAGATGGCTACACCTTC.

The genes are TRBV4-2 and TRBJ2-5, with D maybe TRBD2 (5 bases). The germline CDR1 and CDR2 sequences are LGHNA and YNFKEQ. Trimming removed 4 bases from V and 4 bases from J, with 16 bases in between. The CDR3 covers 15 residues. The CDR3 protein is CASSLRGGSGETQYF. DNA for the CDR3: TGTGCCAGCAGCCTTCGAGGCGGAAGCGGAGAGACCCAGTACTTC.